One sample yielded the 18 T cell receptor beta chains listed below, sequenced in a study of cytomegalovirus exposure and HLA in healthy donors. The study ran its PCR with 60 Vbeta and 13 Jbeta primers. Profiled with immunoSEQ multiplex PCR; TCRdb holds only in-frame clones, not every one. The repertoire includes approximately 190,000 clones, approximately 84% of them detected once, and around 2.5% sits in the top ten. Sequencing used PBMCs. The receptors originated from a woman in her 50s in good health and CMV-seropositive.

J is TRBJ1-2 and V is TRBV5-1; maybe TRBD1 (5 bases). The CDR3 runs to 13 residues. Trimming removed 4 bases at V and 3 bases at J, with 10 bases between. Germline-derived CDR1 and CDR2 are SGHRS and YFSETQ. Here the CDR3 reads CASSKGADYGYTF. In nucleotides, the CDR3 is TGCGCCAGCAGCAAAGGGGCAGACTATGGCTACACCTTC.

This clone was seen a few times. The chain couples TRBV19 to TRBJ1-1, with 9 bases identical to TRBD1. This CDR3 has 16 amino acids. The germline V gene has CDR1 LNHDA and CDR2 SQIVND (reference sequence). V lost 6 bases and J lost 8; bases outside the gene matches: 16. Here the CDR3 DNA reads TGTGCCAGTAGGTCCGGGACAGGGAGAGTCTTAGGAGAAGCTTTCTTT. Translation gives CASRSGTGRVLGEAFF.

The chain recombines TRBV6-1 with TRBJ2-7; D may be TRBD2 (5 bases). CDR3 size: 14 residues. V gave up 6 bases and J gave up 2 bases, with 14 bases separating them. The germline gives CDR1 MNHNS, CDR2 SASEGT. The CDR3 DNA follows: TGTGCCAGCAGGGTCGAGTCGGGAACCTACGAGCAGTACTTC. This codes for CASRVESGTYEQYF.

This clone was seen only a few times. The V and J genes are TRBV5-1 and TRBJ1-2; a possible D gene is TRBD1 (5 bases). The CDR3 has 14 amino acids. Trimming left V 0 bases short and J 2 bases short, with 8 bases between. The V gene's germline CDR1 is SGHRS and CDR2 YFSETQ. The CDR3 loop is CASSLGSGNYGYTF. The CDR3 region has the DNA TGCGCCAGCAGCTTGGGGTCAGGGAACTATGGCTACACCTTC.

The chain couples TRBV2 to TRBJ1-5; D is unresolved. Germline V gene sequence: CDR1 SNHLY, CDR2 FYNNEI. The V end was cut by 7 bases, the J end by 4 bases, with 14 bases between. The CDR3 spans 14 residues. CDR3 coding DNA: TGTGCCAGCACCGAGGGAATAGGTAATCAGCCCCAGCATTTT. It yields the protein CASTEGIGNQPQHF. Based on the CDR3 plus reference TRBV2 and TRBJ1-5, the full variable domain is EPEVTQTPSHQVTQMGQEVILRCVPISNHLYFYWYRQILGQKVEFLVSFYNNEISEKSEIFDDQFSVERPDGSNFTLKIRSTKLEDSAMYFCASTEGIGNQPQHFGDGTRLSIL.

Regarding this clone: An end of the junction does not agree with germline; a read error may underlie this. V is TRBV4-1 and J is TRBJ1-4; 7 bases agree with TRBD1. Germline values: CDR1 MGHRA, CDR2 YSYEKL. CDR3 length equals 15 residues. CDR3 coding DNA: TGCGCCAGCGGCCAACCCGGGACAGTAGATTATGGACTGTTTTTT. As protein: CASGQPGTVDYGLFF.

The J gene is TRBJ2-3, the V gene TRBV7-2, with 10 bases lining up with TRBD2. The V and J ends lost 3 bases and 3 bases, in that order; junction bases with no gene match: 3. Germline lookup yields CDR1 SGHTA and CDR2 FQGNSA. CDR3 size: 15 residues. CDR3 DNA sequence: TGTGCCAGCAGCTTGAGCGGGGGGGCAACAGATACGCAGTATTTT. This sequence encodes CASSLSGGATDTQYF. Combining the CDR3 with reference TRBV7-2 and TRBJ2-3 gives the whole variable domain GAGVSQSPSNKVTEKGKDVELRCDPISGHTALYWYRQSLGQGLEFLIYFQGNSAPDKSGLPSDRFSAERTGGSVSTLTIQRTQQEDSAVYLCASSLSGGATDTQYFGPGTRLTVL.

V is TRBV6-5 and J is TRBJ2-1; 11 positions match TRBD1. The V gene end was trimmed by 7 bases and the J gene end by 4 bases; junction bases not matched to a gene: 6. Germline assignment: CDR1 MNHEY and CDR2 SVGAGI. The CDR3 covers 15 residues. CDR3 sequence reads: CASTWTGGQYNEQFF. The CDR3 nucleotides read TGTGCCAGCACCTGGACAGGGGGCCAATACAATGAGCAGTTCTTC.

The chain has TRBV2 and TRBJ2-5, with D possibly TRBD2 on 5 matching bases. Between the trimmed V and J ends, which lost 1 base and 4 bases, there was a span of 10 bases. Germline CDR1 and CDR2: SNHLY and FYNNEI. The CDR3 runs to 14 residues. The DNA of the CDR3 is TGTGCCAGCAGTGAAGTCAGCCGGGGAGAGACCCAGTACTTC. Translation gives CASSEVSRGETQYF. Supplemented by reference TRBV2 and TRBJ2-5, the full variable domain reads EPEVTQTPSHQVTQMGQEVILRCVPISNHLYFYWYRQILGQKVEFLVSFYNNEISEKSEIFDDQFSVERPDGSNFTLKIRSTKLEDSAMYFCASSEVSRGETQYFGPGTRLLVL.

The CDR3 here is CASSPRAGEYYEQYF. The CDR3 nucleotides are TGTGCCAGCAGCCCTCGAGCGGGGGAGTATTACGAGCAGTACTTC. This chain joins TRBV7-2 and TRBJ2-7, with 8 bases matching TRBD2. The CDR3 is made up of 15 amino acids. V lost 5 bases, J lost 4 bases, and 10 bases stayed unmatched. The germline CDR1 and CDR2 sequences are SGHTA and FQGNSA.

The chain employs TRBV28 and TRBJ1-2, with 8 positions matching TRBD1. Germline assignment: CDR1 MDHEN and CDR2 SYDVKM. V shed 2 bases and J 6 bases; nucleotides not matched to a gene: 8. The length of the CDR3 is 15 residues. The chain's CDR3 is CASSLTARQGNGYTF. The CDR3, as DNA: TGTGCCAGCAGTTTAACCGCCCGACAGGGGAATGGCTACACCTTC.

The chain couples TRBV7-6 to TRBJ1-1, with D maybe TRBD1 (6 bases). The ends were cut back, 2 bases at V and 1 base at J, with 11 bases in the middle. CDR1 SGHVS and CDR2 FNYEAQ come from the germline V gene. This CDR3 has 15 residues. The CDR3 DNA reads TGTGCCAGCAGCTTAAACCTGGACAGGAACACTGAAGCTTTCTTT. Protein sequence: CASSLNLDRNTEAFF.

The chain joins TRBV5-6 to TRBJ2-7, with 11 bases matching TRBD2. Germline V lookup: CDR1 SGHDT, CDR2 YYEEEE. V gave up 4 bases and J gave up 0 bases; unmatched junction bases: 9. The CDR3 length is 17 residues. The CDR3 DNA follows: TGTGCCAGCAGCGAGACTAGCGGGGAGCCGGTCTCCTACGAGCAGTACTTC. Amino acids: CASSETSGEPVSYEQYF.

The J gene is TRBJ2-1, the V gene TRBV7-2; 11 bases agree with TRBD1. This CDR3 has 18 amino acids. Trimming took 1 base from V and 6 from J; bases not matched to a gene: 11. Germline lookup yields CDR1 SGHTA and CDR2 FQGNSA. CDR3 in DNA: TGTGCCAGCAGCTTAGATGGCTGGTGGACAGGGGGCATCAATGAGCAGTTCTTC. It encodes CASSLDGWWTGGINEQFF.

This clone was found a few times. This rearrangement joins TRBV6-5 to TRBJ2-7; 7 nucleotides match TRBD1. The CDR3 length is 12 residues. After removal of 8 bases from V and 3 bases from J, the junction contained 4 bases not matched to a gene. The germline V gene has CDR1 MNHEY and CDR2 SVGAGI. For the CDR3, the DNA is TGTGCCAGCGCTAACAGGGGCTACGAGCAGTACTTC. It specifies CASANRGYEQYF.

The chain has TRBV20-1 and TRBJ1-5; D ambiguous. Trimming shortened V by 6 bases and J by 7 bases, and 10 bases separated the two germline ends. Germline CDR1 is DFQATT and CDR2 is SNEGSKA (reference sequence). The CDR3 length is 11 residues. DNA of the CDR3: TGCAGTGCGTCGTCCGGGCAGCCCCAGCATTTT. This gives the protein CSASSGQPQHF.

The chain has TRBV28 and TRBJ1-1, with D possibly being TRBD1 (6 bases). The V end lost 2 bases, the J end lost 1 base, and 8 bases lay between the germline ends. Germline CDR1 reads MDHEN; CDR2 reads SYDVKM. The CDR3 covers 14 residues. Written as DNA, the CDR3 is TGTGCCAGCAGTTTACGGGACACGAACACTGAAGCTTTCTTT. Amino acid sequence: CASSLRDTNTEAFF.

The V call is TRBV30, the J call TRBJ1-2; D is uncertain. Germline CDR1 is GTSNPN and CDR2 is SVGIG (reference sequence). Trimming pared 3 bases from V and 2 bases from J, leaving 10 bases between. There are 13 residues in the CDR3. CDR3 protein: CAWRVQANYGYTF. The CDR3 nucleotides read TGTGCCTGGAGGGTCCAGGCAAACTATGGCTACACCTTC. The full variable domain, rest sourced from reference TRBV30 and TRBJ1-2, is SQTIHQWPATLVQPVGSPLSLECTVEGTSNPNLYWYRQAAGRGLQLLFYSVGIGQISSEVPQNLSASRPQDRQFILSSKKLLLSDSGFYLCAWRVQANYGYTFGSGTRLTVV.